This entry is about one TCR beta chain. Original methodology: Amplifying reference gene primers gave estimates of nucleated cell counts. Method: immunoSEQ multiplex PCR; TCRdb's copy keeps in-frame clones and lacks some. V and J calls and clone size are those listed in that table; D and trimming were worked out from the DNA. The sample carries 50,000 to 65,000 clones, around 84% recorded once. The sample is drawn from a study of blood T cell repertoires in COVID-19. Study details: T cells, B-cell-depleted T cells, or PBMCs provided the cDNA or gDNA that served as material.

The V segment lost 5 bases and the J segment 3 bases; nucleotides outside the gene matches: 8. The CDR3 runs 15 residues. Germline CDR1 LNHDA, CDR2 SQIVND (reference sequence). The V and J genes are TRBV19 and TRBJ2-5; 8 positions agree with TRBD1. Sequences were obtained from peripheral blood. The origin of this receptor is a man aged 65-85 years with acute or convalescent COVID-19. The CDR3 here is CASSRSADREETQYF. The CDR3 bases are TGTGCCAGTAGTCGTTCGGCGGACAGGGAAGAGACCCAGTACTTC.